What follows are 23 T cell receptor beta chains derived from one specimen sequenced in a study of T cell repertoires in cytomegalovirus infection (dated by TCRdb to between 2018 and 2021). The listed sequencing device is Illumina HiSeq 1500. Using fastp at Q25 and MiXCR, TCRdb reprocessed the public reads and kept productive beta chains. Rows are combined by CDR3 protein, so each entry shows the most common genes and DNA. For this sample the table gives roughly 500,000 distinct CDR3 sequences, of which roughly 34% were detected only once. The top ten constitute 15% to 20% of the sample. This specimen's treatment or condition label, per the study, means: in vitro stimulation with specific CMV peptide epitopes to enrich CMV-specific T cells. Their specific antigens are unknown. This sample comprised cultured PBMCs, obtained from culture after CMV antigen stimulation. The receptor source for this set is a human donor in good health (CMV status not recorded). Some clones in this sample may be carry-over from other donors' samples.

This rearrangement joins TRBV19 to TRBJ2-1; no clear D gene. CDR3 length equals 12 residues. From germline, CDR1 is LNHDA and CDR2 SQIVND (reference sequence). The V gene lost 5 bases and the J gene lost 5 bases, with 7 bases spanning the gap. The CDR3 loop is CASSVPNNEQFF. For the CDR3, the DNA is TGTGCCAGTAGTGTACCCAACAATGAGCAGTTCTTC.

The CDR3 spells CASSYVGGYTF. The CDR3 DNA reads TGTGCCAGCAGTTACGTTGGTGGCTACACCTTC. The chain is built from TRBV6-5 and TRBJ1-2, with D hard to call. This CDR3 is 11 amino acids long. CDR1 is MNHEY, CDR2 SVGAGI, per germline. Trimming stripped 2 bases from V and 7 bases from J, with 5 bases between.

V gene TRBV19 combines with J gene TRBJ1-6; D is uncertain. The ends were cut back, 6 bases at V and 7 bases at J, with 7 bases in the middle. There are 12 residues in the CDR3. Germline V gene lookup returns CDR1 LNHDA and CDR2 SQIVND (reference sequence). The CDR3 loop is CASRLLNSPLHF. In DNA, the CDR3 is TGTGCCAGTAGACTGCTCAATTCACCCCTCCACTTT.

This clonotype was seen a handful of times. The DNA of the CDR3 is TGTGCCAGCAGTTACTCTAGGACTAGCGGGAGAGGAAACCAAGAGACCCAGTACTTC. Translating it yields CASSYSRTSGRGNQETQYF. V gene TRBV6-2 or TRBV6-3 combines with J gene TRBJ2-5; 13 bases are a match to TRBD2. The CDR3 sequence is 19 residues long. The V gene end was trimmed by 0 bases and the J gene end by 0 bases; junction bases not matched to a gene: 7. Per germline, CDR1 MNHEY and CDR2 SVGEGT.

This clonotype appeared many times. The chain joins TRBV7-3 to TRBJ2-3; a possible D gene is TRBD2 (6 bases). The V gene's germline CDR1 is SGHTA and CDR2 FQGTGA. The CDR3 sequence is 15 residues long. V gave up 1 base and J gave up 5 bases, with 13 bases separating them. The CDR3 is CASSLRGTGVDTQYF. The CDR3 DNA is TGTGCCAGCAGCTTAAGAGGGACGGGAGTAGATACGCAGTATTTT.

V and J are TRBV19 and TRBJ1-5; a weak D match, TRBD1 (5 bases). The CDR3 loop spans 14 amino acids. Germline CDR1 and CDR2: LNHDA and SQIVND (reference sequence). The ends were cut back, 3 bases at V and 5 bases at J, with 11 bases in the middle. The CDR3 sequence: CASSIHTGDQPQHF. CDR3 nucleotides: TGTGCCAGTAGTATTCATACAGGTGATCAGCCCCAGCATTTT.

This clonotype was detected only a few times. The rearrangement joins TRBV12-3 or TRBV12-4 to TRBJ2-7, with 7 bases aligning to TRBD2. CDR3 length: 14 amino acids. J gave up 5 bases and V 3 bases, and 7 bases lay outside the gene matches. CDR3 DNA sequence: TGTGCCAGCAGTTTGACGGGGAGGGGCCACGAGCAGTACTTC. Its protein product is CASSLTGRGHEQYF.

The chain uses TRBV12-3 or TRBV12-4 and TRBJ2-2; 7 bases are a match to TRBD2. The J segment lost 0 bases and the V segment lost 3 bases, leaving 4 bases of the junction unmatched. The length of the CDR3 is 16 residues. The CDR3 bases are TGTGCCAGCAGTTTTCAGCGGGGCTCGAACACCGGGGAGCTGTTTTTT. Translation gives CASSFQRGSNTGELFF.

This clonotype has only a few counts. This sequence joins TRBV6-2 or TRBV6-3 and TRBJ2-2; D may be TRBD1 or TRBD2 (5 bases each). This CDR3 has 17 residues. Germline V lookup: CDR1 MNHEY, CDR2 SVGEGT. V lost 5 bases and J 0 bases, leaving 16 bases between the germline ends. CDR3 bases: TGTGCCAGCAGTCCCTATGGGGTGGGGGCGAACACCGGGGAGCTGTTTTTT. Its translation is CASSPYGVGANTGELFF.

This clonotype was seen repeatedly, ten times or more. The CDR3 DNA reads as TGTGCCAGCACGGCAGGGGACATTCAGTACTTC. It translates to CASTAGDIQYF. The rearrangement uses TRBV11-2 and TRBJ2-4, with TRBD1 as a possible D gene (6 bases). Trimming cost V 7 bases and J 8 bases, with 9 bases left between them. This CDR3 has 11 residues. Germline lookup yields CDR1 SGHAT and CDR2 FQNNGV. The full variable domain, completed using reference TRBV11-2 and TRBJ2-4, is EAGVAQSPRYKIIEKRQSVAFWCNPISGHATLYWYQQILGQGPKLLIQFQNNGVVDDSQLPKDRFSAERLKGVDSTLKIQPAKLEDSAVYLCASTAGDIQYFGAGTRLSVL.

The J gene is TRBJ2-7, the V gene TRBV2, with D maybe TRBD2 (6 bases). V was cut by 2 bases and J by 3 bases, with 14 bases left in between. The CDR3 is 15 amino acids. Per germline, CDR1 SNHLY and CDR2 FYNNEI. CDR3 in DNA: TGTGCCAGCAGTGAAAATACTAGCTTTTTCTACGAGCAGTACTTC. Residues: CASSENTSFFYEQYF.

This clonotype came up many times. The CDR3 is CASSGVARSTDTQYF. DNA of the CDR3: TGTGCCAGCAGCGGAGTGGCTAGAAGTACAGATACGCAGTATTTT. V gene TRBV7-2 combines with J gene TRBJ2-3; D uncertain. CDR1 SGHTA and CDR2 FQGNSA come from the germline V gene. There are 15 residues in the CDR3. Trimming stripped 5 bases from V and 3 bases from J, with 15 bases between. Full variable domain (remainder filled in from reference TRBV7-2 and TRBJ2-3): GAGVSQSPSNKVTEKGKDVELRCDPISGHTALYWYRQSLGQGLEFLIYFQGNSAPDKSGLPSDRFSAERTGGSVSTLTIQRTQQEDSAVYLCASSGVARSTDTQYFGPGTRLTVL.

This clonotype was observed at least ten times. This chain uses TRBV6-2 or TRBV6-3 with TRBJ2-4, with D possibly called TRBD1 or TRBD2 (5 bases each). CDR1 and CDR2 from the germline V gene are MNHEY and SVGEGT. V lost 2 bases to trimming and J lost 9 bases, with 11 bases between them. The CDR3 sequence is 13 residues long. The CDR3 bases are TGTGCCAGCAGTTACGGTTGGGGGAGCATTCAGTACTTC. Translation gives CASSYGWGSIQYF.

This clonotype was found a few times. The chain carries TRBV11-2 and TRBJ2-5; 7 bases match TRBD1. The V and J ends lost 2 bases and 2 bases, in that order; junction bases with no gene match: 8. From germline, CDR1 is SGHAT and CDR2 FQNNGV. CDR3 size: 16 residues. The CDR3 region is CASSLPFSRGQETQYF. The CDR3 DNA sequence: TGTGCCAGCAGCTTACCTTTCTCCAGGGGGCAAGAGACCCAGTACTTC.

This chain connects TRBV7-8 to TRBJ2-7; 7 bases align to TRBD2. Germline V CDR1 and CDR2: SGHVS, FQNEAQ. This CDR3 spans 15 amino acids. J was trimmed by 3 bases and V by 5 bases; bases with no gene match: 10. In nucleotides, the CDR3 is TGTGCCAGCAGCCCTTCGGCGGGAGTCTTCTACGAGCAGTACTTC. This translates into CASSPSAGVFYEQYF.

This clonotype appeared a few times. The chain joins TRBV7-2 to TRBJ2-6; D uncertain. The CDR3 runs 14 residues. With 5 bases removed from V and 2 bases from J, the gap between germline ends came to 7 bases. The germline V gene encodes CDR1 SGHTA and CDR2 FQGNSA. CDR3 in amino acids: CASSVNTGANVLTF. The CDR3 region has the DNA TGTGCCAGCAGCGTTAACACTGGGGCCAACGTCCTGACTTTC. The variable domain in full, with the rest retrieved from reference TRBV7-2 and TRBJ2-6, is GAGVSQSPSNKVTEKGKDVELRCDPISGHTALYWYRQSLGQGLEFLIYFQGNSAPDKSGLPSDRFSAERTGGSVSTLTIQRTQQEDSAVYLCASSVNTGANVLTFGAGSRLTVL.

The gene calls are TRBV11-2 and TRBJ2-1, with D possibly TRBD2 on 6 matching bases. The CDR3 covers 13 residues. Trimming left V 1 base short and J 13 bases short, with 14 bases between. Germline CDR1 SGHAT, CDR2 FQNNGV. CDR3 nucleotides: TGTGCCAGCAGCTTAGGGGAGAGCGGGTCCCAGTTCTTC. The encoded protein is CASSLGESGSQFF.

This clonotype has more than one count but fewer than ten. The rearrangement uses TRBV6-2 or TRBV6-3 and TRBJ2-2, with TRBD2 matching over 13 bases. Germline CDR1 is MNHEY and CDR2 is SVGEGT. The CDR3 sequence is 15 residues long. Unmatched junction bases numbered 6, after V lost 7 bases and J lost 7 bases. CDR3 sequence reads: CASKGLAGVGGELFF. The CDR3 nucleotides are TGTGCCAGCAAAGGACTAGCGGGAGTAGGCGGGGAGCTGTTTTTT.

This clonotype has more than one count but fewer than ten. This chain connects TRBV27 to TRBJ2-2; D remains ambiguous. CDR1 is MNHEY, CDR2 SMNVEV, per germline (reference sequence). V lost 0 bases to trimming and J lost 5 bases, with 10 bases between them. The CDR3 is 15 residues long. CDR3 DNA: TGTGCCAGCAGTTTATCCCCCTCTTGGACCGGGGAGCTGTTTTTT. Its translation: CASSLSPSWTGELFF.

V gene TRBV6-6 combines with J gene TRBJ1-1; a weak D match, TRBD1 (6 bases). Germline CDR1 MNHNY, CDR2 SVGAGI (reference sequence). Trimming removed 7 bases at V and 1 base at J, with 13 bases between. The length of the CDR3 is 14 residues. The CDR3 protein is CASIPGERNTEAFF. CDR3 sequence (DNA): TGTGCCAGCATCCCAGGGGAGAGGAACACTGAAGCTTTCTTT.

This clonotype was counted only a few times. The gene calls are TRBV7-9 and TRBJ2-4; tentatively, D is TRBD1 or TRBD2 (5 bases each). The germline gives CDR1 SEHNR, CDR2 FQNEAQ (reference sequence). Trimming took off 4 bases at V and 6 bases at J, with 16 bases between the two ends. The CDR3 spans 15 residues. The DNA of the CDR3 is TGTGCCAGCAGCTCGCGGTGGGGGACCCCAAACATTCAGTACTTC. Its protein product is CASSSRWGTPNIQYF.

Only a few counts were recorded for this clonotype. V usage is TRBV5-1 and J usage is TRBJ2-7, with D tentatively TRBD2 (5 bases). The CDR3 runs 14 residues. V was trimmed by 5 bases and J by 6 bases, leaving 18 bases between them. Germline CDR1 and CDR2: SGHRS and YFSETQ. The DNA for the CDR3 is TGCGCCAGCAGACCCCTCGGACTGGTAGGCGAGCAGTACTTC. Protein sequence: CASRPLGLVGEQYF.

This clonotype was seen more than once but under ten times. The V call is TRBV15, the J call TRBJ2-1, with 8 bases that match TRBD1. In germline, CDR1 is LNHNV, CDR2 YYDKDF (reference sequence). The CDR3 has 14 amino acids. The J segment lost 6 bases and the V segment lost 5 bases, leaving 6 bases of the junction unmatched. CDR3 DNA: TGTGCCACCAGCTTACAGGGGGTCGGCAATGAGCAGTTCTTC. Its protein is CATSLQGVGNEQFF.